The clone carrying this T cell receptor beta chain was recorded a few times. What it binds is unknown. This entry belongs to a study of post-analysis software for immune sequencing data. Study observations and caveats: When patients were compared with controls, about five TRBV segments were more frequent, TRBV5-6, TRBV5-1 and TRBV20-1 among them.

This CDR3 has 13 amino acids. Looked up from germline, CDR1 is SQVTM and CDR2 is ANQGSEA. The V gene lost 4 bases and the J gene lost 4 bases, with 13 bases spanning the gap. The authors incorporated unique molecular identifiers into the TCR beta cDNA libraries. One entry per CDR3 protein, called by TCRdb with MiXCR from the PCR reads. The table has hundreds of thousands of distinct CDR3 sequences, 53% seen once. The sequenced material came from blood. This clonotype was sampled from a girl aged 10-17 years with multiple sclerosis. The rearrangement joins TRBV29-1 to TRBJ1-2, with D uncertain. CDR3 sequence: CSVAMVVGYGYTF. The CDR3 nucleotides are TGCAGCGTTGCGATGGTGGTGGGCTATGGCTACACCTTC.